The 16 T cell receptor beta chains below were found in one sample sequenced in a study of T cell repertoires in cytomegalovirus infection. TCRdb ran MiXCR on the reads and lists one entry per CDR3 protein. The data hold approximately 500,000 distinct CDR3 sequences, with 15% to 20% observed a single time. Sample: CD8+ T cells from PBMCs. The receptors were sampled from a human donor in good health (CMV status not recorded). Some clones in this sample may be carry-over from other donors' samples.

This clonotype was picked up a small number of times. The chain is built from TRBV3-1 and TRBJ1-5; no firm D call. The ends were cut back, 0 bases at V and 10 bases at J, with 19 bases in the middle. The CDR3 totals 16 residues. Germline lookup yields CDR1 LGHDT and CDR2 YNNKEL (reference sequence). CDR3 coding DNA: TGTGCCAGCAGCCAAGATTTTGGACTCAATGGAATTCCCCAGCATTTT. Amino acid sequence: CASSQDFGLNGIPQHF.

This sequence joins TRBV12-3 or TRBV12-4 and TRBJ1-1, with D tentatively TRBD1 (6 bases). The CDR3 has 16 residues. Trimming cost V 0 bases and J 3 bases, with 14 bases left between them. CDR3 sequence (DNA): TGTGCCAGCAGTTTAGCGCTCAGGGGAAGGGACACTGAAGCTTTCTTT. Protein sequence: CASSLALRGRDTEAFF.

In its sample, this clonotype was seen many times. The J gene is TRBJ2-7, the V gene TRBV2, with 11 bases matching TRBD1. J was trimmed by 4 bases and V by 6 bases; bases with no gene match: 20. CDR1 SNHLY and CDR2 FYNNEI come from the germline V gene. The CDR3 consists of 19 residues. In DNA, the CDR3 is TGTGCCAGCAGCGTATACCCTAGCGGGACAGGGGGTGAACTTTACGAGCAGTACTTC. Translating gives CASSVYPSGTGGELYEQYF.

This clonotype was seen at least ten times. The J gene is TRBJ2-2, the V gene TRBV27; 13 positions match TRBD2. The V gene end was trimmed by 3 bases and the J gene end by 6 bases; junction bases not matched to a gene: 4. Germline values: CDR1 MNHEY, CDR2 SMNVEV (reference sequence). This CDR3 is 16 amino acids long. CDR3 region: CASSFLGLAGAGELFF. The CDR3, as DNA: TGTGCCAGCAGTTTCTTAGGACTAGCGGGAGCCGGGGAGCTGTTTTTT.

In DNA, the CDR3 is TGTGCCAGCAGCGCACAGGGGGCGCCCACCTACGAGCAGTACTTC. Amino acids: CASSAQGAPTYEQYF. The V call is TRBV14, the J call TRBJ2-7, with TRBD1 matching over 9 bases. The CDR3 extends over 15 amino acids. The germline V gene encodes CDR1 SGHDN and CDR2 FVKESK. Trimming took 5 bases from V and 2 from J; bases not matched to a gene: 7.

The J gene is TRBJ2-5, the V gene TRBV29-1, with D tentatively TRBD2 (5 bases). The CDR3 runs to 12 residues. Deletions cut 6 bases from V and 3 bases from J, with 11 bases between. The germline V gene has CDR1 SQVTM and CDR2 ANQGSEA. CDR3 DNA: TGCAGCGTGAGGGCGGAGGAAGAGACCCAGTACTTC. It encodes CSVRAEEETQYF.

This clonotype was observed many times. V is TRBV11-2 and J is TRBJ2-1; the D gene is possibly TRBD2 (6 bases). From germline, CDR1 is SGHAT and CDR2 FQNNGV. V lost 4 bases and J lost 2, with 21 bases in between. The CDR3 spans 18 residues. The CDR3 coding sequence is TGTGCCAGCAGCTCTCGGGGGTCAGGGCGGGGAACCTACAATGAGCAGTTCTTC. This sequence encodes CASSSRGSGRGTYNEQFF.

This clonotype was counted between two and nine times. The chain couples TRBV6-6 to TRBJ2-7, with 8 positions matching TRBD1. The CDR3 has 15 amino acids. Germline V CDR1 and CDR2: MNHNY, SVGAGI (reference sequence). The ends lost 0 bases at V and 12 bases at J; junction bases unmatched: 13. CDR3 protein: CASSYSDREVVQRYF. The CDR3 DNA reads as TGTGCCAGCAGTTACTCGGACAGGGAGGTCGTCCAGCGGTACTTC.

This clonotype was detected many times. The rearrangement uses TRBV12-3 or TRBV12-4 and TRBJ2-3; no reliable D call. The CDR3 totals 16 residues. V was cut by 7 bases and J by 0 bases, with 17 bases left in between. CDR3 loop: CASTRTLGHSTDTQYF. For the CDR3, the DNA is TGTGCCAGCACCCGAACGCTAGGGCATAGCACAGATACGCAGTATTTT.

On this clonotype itself: This could be a read error, since a much larger clone is one nucleotide away. The rearrangement uses TRBV28 and TRBJ1-1; the D is unclear. CDR1 is MDHEN and CDR2 is SYDVKM in the germline V gene. This CDR3 has 13 amino acids. CDR3 sequence: CASSSRMKTEAFF. CDR3 coding DNA: TGTGCCAGCAGTTCGAGGATGAAAACTGAAGCTTTCTTT.

Many counts were recorded for this clonotype. This CDR3 reads CASAPTGMNTEAFF. For the CDR3, the DNA is TGTGCTAGTGCCCCGACAGGGATGAACACTGAAGCTTTCTTT. The V gene is TRBV12-5, the J gene TRBJ1-1; 7 positions match TRBD1. The junction had 5 bases not matched to a gene; V was cut back by 7 bases and J by 0 bases. CDR1 is LGHNT and CDR2 is FRNRAP in the germline V gene. The CDR3 is 14 amino acids.

CDR3 nucleotides: TGTGCCAGTAATACACGACAGGGAGAAGAGACCCAGTACTTC. Its translation: CASNTRQGEETQYF. The chain couples TRBV19 to TRBJ2-5; 7 positions agree with TRBD1. CDR3 length: 14 amino acids. V trimming: 7 bases; J trimming: 3 bases; junction bases outside the gene matches: 8. In germline, CDR1 is LNHDA, CDR2 SQIVND (reference sequence).

The sample holds one count of this clonotype. One junction end does not reproduce the germline sequence, and a read error may be involved. The chain joins TRBV7-8 to TRBJ2-3, with 11 positions matching TRBD2. The CDR3 contains 18 residues. Germline loops: CDR1 SGHVS, CDR2 FQNEAQ. The CDR3 sequence: CASSSVLAGVITADTQYF. The DNA for the CDR3 is TGTGCAAGCAGCTCGGTACTAGCGGGAGTGATAACAGCCGATACGCAGTATTTT. Together with reference TRBV7-8 and TRBJ2-3, the CDR3 gives the full variable domain: GAGVSQSPRYKVAKRGQDVALRCDPISGHVSLFWYQQALGQGPEFLTYFQNEAQLDKSGLPSDRFFAERPEGSVSTLKIQRTQQEDSAVYLCASSSVLAGVITADTQYFGPGTRLTVL.

This clonotype has at least ten counts. As DNA, the CDR3 is TGCAGCGTTCACGGGGGGGATATCAATGAGCAGTTCTTC. Translated: CSVHGGDINEQFF. V and J are TRBV29-1 and TRBJ2-1; 8 positions agree with TRBD2. Per germline, CDR1 SQVTM and CDR2 ANQGSEA. V lost 5 bases to trimming and J lost 6 bases; unmatched junction nucleotides: 6. This CDR3 has 13 residues.

This clonotype was detected only a few times. The chain carries TRBV6-5 and TRBJ2-7, with D unresolved. The V gene lost 2 bases and the J gene lost 3 bases, with 11 bases spanning the gap. The CDR3 is 14 residues long. Per germline, CDR1 MNHEY and CDR2 SVGAGI. The CDR3 DNA is TGTGCCAGCAGTTACAAGGGCCGGAGCTACGAGCAGTACTTC. This gives the protein CASSYKGRSYEQYF.

V is TRBV28 and J is TRBJ2-2, with D perhaps matching TRBD2 (5 bases). V gave up 6 bases and J gave up 0 bases, with 14 bases separating them. This CDR3 has 16 residues. Germline V gene sequence: CDR1 MDHEN, CDR2 SYDVKM. The CDR3 is CASSPIGLTNTGELFF. Written as DNA, the CDR3 is TGTGCCAGCAGCCCTATAGGACTCACGAACACCGGGGAGCTGTTTTTT.